Each of the 22 T cell receptor beta chains below was sequenced from the same sample in a study of blood T cell repertoires in COVID-19. Repertoires were generated with immunoSEQ multiplex PCR, while TCRdb's copy carries only in-frame clones and drops some. The table records 150,000 or so clones, 85% to 90% of them present only once. Sequences were obtained from peripheral blood. The source is a man older than 75 with acute or convalescent COVID-19.

This rearrangement joins TRBV19 to TRBJ2-3, with 10 bases that match TRBD2. This CDR3 has 15 residues. V trimming: 2 bases; J trimming: 4 bases; junction bases outside the gene matches: 3. CDR1 LNHDA and CDR2 SQIVND come from the germline V gene (reference sequence). The DNA for the CDR3 is TGTGCCAGTAGTATACTAGCGGGAGCTGCAGATACGCAGTATTTT. Translating gives CASSILAGAADTQYF.

The CDR3 nucleotides are TGTGCCAGCTCACCCGACATTCTATCTAATGAAAAACTGTTTTTT. Its protein product is CASSPDILSNEKLFF. The chain uses TRBV18 and TRBJ1-4; no clear D. The CDR3 length is 15 residues. V was pared by 3 bases and J by 3 bases, with 11 bases between. CDR1 and CDR2 (germline): KGHSH, LQKENI.

In DNA form, the CDR3 reads TGTGCCAGCTCACCATCCAGGGAGGGCTATGGCTACACCTTC. Protein sequence: CASSPSREGYGYTF. This sequence joins TRBV18 and TRBJ1-2; the D gene is possibly TRBD1 (5 bases). V was cut by 2 bases and J by 4 bases, with 11 bases left in between. The CDR3 contains 14 residues. The germline CDR1 and CDR2 sequences are KGHSH and LQKENI.

V and J are TRBV18 and TRBJ1-2; D is ambiguous. Germline CDR1 reads KGHSH; CDR2 reads LQKENI. Trimming removed 2 bases from V and 0 bases from J, with 10 bases in between. The CDR3 consists of 15 residues. The CDR3 nucleotides read TGTGCCAGCTCACCAGGTGCAACGGCTAACTATGGCTACACCTTC. It is translated as CASSPGATANYGYTF.

The CDR3 DNA sequence: TGCGCCAGCAGCCCCGGACAGGGTGTCCCAGATACGCAGTATTTT. It is translated as CASSPGQGVPDTQYF. The genes are TRBV5-1 and TRBJ2-3; 8 nucleotides align to TRBD1. Losses at the gene ends were 4 bases for V and 4 bases for J; bases not matched to a gene: 8. The CDR3 contains 15 residues. The germline V gene has CDR1 SGHRS and CDR2 YFSETQ.

The chain has TRBV18 and TRBJ1-3; D perhaps matches TRBD1 (6 bases). The CDR3 runs 13 residues. Trimming removed 8 bases at V and 2 bases at J, with 10 bases between. CDR1 is KGHSH, CDR2 LQKENI, per germline. This chain's CDR3 is CASNTGPGNTIYF. The CDR3 DNA sequence: TGTGCCAGCAATACAGGGCCTGGAAACACCATATATTTT. The full variable domain, completed using reference TRBV18 and TRBJ1-3, is NAGVMQNPRHLVRRRGQEARLRCSPMKGHSHVYWYRQLPEEGLKFMVYLQKENIIDESGMPKERFSAEFPKEGPSILRIQQVVRGDSAAYFCASNTGPGNTIYFGEGSWLTVV.

The chain employs TRBV4-2 and TRBJ2-1; TRBD2 matches at 7 bases. CDR1 and CDR2 from the germline V gene are LGHNA and YNFKEQ. The trim removed 1 base at V and 6 bases at J, leaving 9 bases unmatched. This CDR3 is 16 amino acids long. CDR3 coding DNA: TGTGCCAGCAGCCAAGTCTTGGGGGGAGGGTCCAATGAGCAGTTCTTC. Translated, it gives CASSQVLGGGSNEQFF.

This chain links TRBV10-3 with TRBJ2-7, with TRBD1 identical over 7 bases. The CDR3 extends over 14 amino acids. V shed 0 bases and J 3 bases; nucleotides not matched to a gene: 2. The germline gives CDR1 ENHRY, CDR2 SYGVKD. This CDR3 reads CAISESTGSYEQYF. The CDR3 DNA is TGTGCCATCAGTGAGTCGACAGGGAGCTACGAGCAGTACTTC.

This CDR3 reads CASSQGQDFTDTQYF. DNA of the CDR3: TGTGCCAGCTCCCAGGGACAGGACTTCACAGATACGCAGTATTTT. The chain joins TRBV18 to TRBJ2-3; 8 nucleotides match TRBD1. CDR1 is KGHSH, CDR2 LQKENI, per germline. This CDR3 is built from 15 residues. Losses at the gene ends were 6 bases for V and 2 bases for J; bases not matched to a gene: 7.

The chain employs TRBV25-1 and TRBJ2-3; 9 nucleotides agree with TRBD2. CDR1 MGHDK and CDR2 SYGVNS come from the germline V gene. Trimming cost V 10 bases and J 2 bases; bases outside gene matches: 10. The CDR3 extends over 15 amino acids. The CDR3 region has the DNA TGTGCCACCTCACGGTCTAGCGGGACCACAGATACGCAGTATTTT. Protein sequence: CATSRSSGTTDTQYF.

The V call is TRBV9, the J call TRBJ2-5; 9 bases are a match to TRBD2. Germline CDR1 reads SGDLS; CDR2 reads YYNGEE. The CDR3 runs to 15 residues. Trimming removed 4 bases from V and 5 bases from J; junction bases left unmatched: 9. The CDR3 DNA sequence: TGTGCCAGCAGCCCCGATTGGACTAGCGATGAGACCCAGTACTTC. Residues: CASSPDWTSDETQYF.

V usage is TRBV6-5 and J usage is TRBJ1-3; D is ambiguous. The germline CDR1 and CDR2 sequences are MNHEY and SVGAGI. The V end lost 2 bases, the J end lost 3 bases, and 11 bases lay between the germline ends. The CDR3 runs to 15 residues. CDR3 residues: CASSYARSGGNTIYF. Here the CDR3 DNA reads TGTGCCAGCAGTTACGCCCGGAGTGGTGGAAACACCATATATTTT.

This clone has only a few counts. This chain connects TRBV5-1 to TRBJ1-1, with D possibly matching TRBD1 (6 bases). The V gene's germline CDR1 is SGHRS and CDR2 YFSETQ. V gave up 3 bases and J gave up 5 bases, with 14 bases separating them. CDR3 length: 14 residues. CDR3 residues: CASSSRGAGTEAFF. The CDR3 DNA is TGCGCCAGCAGCTCTCGGGGGGCAGGGACTGAAGCTTTCTTT.

The chain recombines TRBV2 with TRBJ2-1, with TRBD2 matching 15 bases. Per the germline V gene, CDR1 is SNHLY and CDR2 is FYNNEI. This CDR3 contains 15 residues. V dropped 5 bases and J dropped 9; count of bases not matched to a gene: 5. The CDR3 loop is CASSRTSGRASEQFF. The CDR3, as DNA: TGTGCCAGCAGTAGGACTAGCGGGAGGGCCTCTGAGCAGTTCTTC.

This clone was observed many times. This CDR3 is also generated by other DNA sequences in the sample. The rearrangement uses TRBV2 and TRBJ2-3, with 7 bases aligning to TRBD2. The CDR3 runs 15 residues. The V segment lost 8 bases and the J segment 0 bases; nucleotides outside the gene matches: 8. Germline assignment: CDR1 SNHLY and CDR2 FYNNEI. The CDR3 DNA follows: TGTGCCAGCTCCGGGGGGTCAGCTAGCACAGATACGCAGTATTTT. It translates to CASSGGSASTDTQYF.

V usage is TRBV10-2 and J usage is TRBJ1-5, with 8 bases that match TRBD1. CDR3 size: 16 residues. Germline V gene data show CDR1 as WSHSY and CDR2 as SAAADI. J gave up 1 base and V 3 bases, and 5 bases lay outside the gene matches. CDR3 loop: CASSDAGGASNQPQHF. The CDR3 DNA reads TGCGCCAGCAGTGATGCAGGGGGCGCGAGCAATCAGCCCCAGCATTTT.

V usage is TRBV2 and J usage is TRBJ2-6, with D perhaps TRBD2 (6 bases). This CDR3 comprises 15 residues. Germline V CDR1 and CDR2: SNHLY, FYNNEI. V was shortened by 4 bases and J by 2 bases, with 9 bases between the two germline ends. CDR3 loop: CASSGPGAGANVLTF. Written as DNA, the CDR3 is TGTGCCAGCAGTGGACCGGGGGCTGGGGCCAACGTCCTGACTTTC.

The J gene is TRBJ1-5, the V gene TRBV2; unclear D gene. Germline V gene lookup returns CDR1 SNHLY and CDR2 FYNNEI. The CDR3 spans 12 residues. V lost 2 bases and J lost 7, with 6 bases in between. CDR3 DNA: TGTGCCAGCAGTGAATCGGGGCAGCCCCAGCATTTT. Its translation is CASSESGQPQHF.

V usage is TRBV12-3 or TRBV12-4 and J usage is TRBJ2-5; D might be TRBD2 (7 bases). The CDR3 sequence is 13 residues long. V lost 7 bases to trimming and J lost 7 bases, with 16 bases between them. The CDR3 here is CASMVGGGATQYF. The CDR3 region has the DNA TGTGCCAGCATGGTAGGAGGGGGGGCGACCCAGTACTTC.

The chain couples TRBV15 to TRBJ2-7; 9 bases map to TRBD2. Trimming took 6 bases from V and 4 from J; bases not matched to a gene: 13. The CDR3 length is 16 residues. The germline V gene encodes CDR1 LNHNV and CDR2 YYDKDF (reference sequence). CDR3 nucleotide sequence: TGTGCCACCAGTGAGGCAGGGACTAGCCTCCATTACGAGCAGTACTTC. Translated: CATSEAGTSLHYEQYF.

This chain connects TRBV18 to TRBJ2-5; D is possibly TRBD1 (5 bases). The V end was cut by 2 bases, the J end by 1 base, with 14 bases between. Germline V gene lookup returns CDR1 KGHSH and CDR2 LQKENI. This CDR3 is 16 amino acids long. CDR3 DNA: TGTGCCAGCTCACCAGCTACTGGACAAGTCCAAGAGACCCAGTACTTC. This encodes CASSPATGQVQETQYF.

The chain links TRBV5-4 to TRBJ1-2; 9 bases agree with TRBD1. Germline loops: CDR1 SGHNT, CDR2 YYREEE (reference sequence). With 4 bases clipped from V and 7 bases from J, the junction kept 8 bases outside the gene matches. The CDR3 runs to 14 residues. The CDR3 DNA reads TGTGCCAGCAGCATAGACAGGGGGGGTGCTGGCTACACCTTC. Residues: CASSIDRGGAGYTF. The variable domain in full, completed from reference TRBV5-4 and TRBJ1-2, reads ETGVTQSPTHLIKTRGQQVTLRCSSQSGHNTVSWYQQALGQGPQFIFQYYREEENGRGNFPPRFSGLQFPNYSSELNVNALELDDSALYLCASSIDRGGAGYTFGSGTRLTVV.